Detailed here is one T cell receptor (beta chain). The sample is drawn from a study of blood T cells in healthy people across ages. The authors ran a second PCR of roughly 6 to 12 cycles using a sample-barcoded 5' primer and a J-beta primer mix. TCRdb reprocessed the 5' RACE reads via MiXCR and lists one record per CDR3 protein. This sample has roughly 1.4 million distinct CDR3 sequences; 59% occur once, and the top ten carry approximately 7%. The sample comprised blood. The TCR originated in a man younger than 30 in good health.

The CDR3, as DNA: TGCAGCGTTGAGGCTAGCGGGGGGGGTTACAATGAGCAGTTCTTC. Translating gives CSVEASGGGYNEQFF. V usage is TRBV29-1 and J usage is TRBJ2-1; TRBD2 aligns across 12 bases. This CDR3 region has 15 residues. Germline CDR1 SQVTM, CDR2 ANQGSEA. V shed 3 bases and J 4 bases; nucleotides not matched to a gene: 4.